The 9 T cell receptor beta chains below all came from one sample that was sequenced in a study of cytomegalovirus exposure and HLA in healthy donors. 13 Jbeta primers and 60 Vbeta primers were used for the PCR. TCRdb's table, derived via immunoSEQ multiplex PCR, lists solely in-frame clones and lacks some. The data show about 120,000 clones, about 68% seen once. The sequenced sample consisted of PBMCs. The receptors were sampled from a woman aged 40 to 50 in good health and CMV-seropositive.

The V and J genes are TRBV6-1 and TRBJ2-7; 8 bases align to TRBD1. The V gene end was trimmed by 6 bases and the J gene end by 6 bases; junction bases not matched to a gene: 10. This CDR3 comprises 14 residues. Germline CDR1 and CDR2: MNHNS and SASEGT. Written as DNA, the CDR3 is TGTGCCAGCAGCCCCGAGACAGGGGCAGGCGAGCAGTACTTC. Its translation is CASSPETGAGEQYF.

V usage is TRBV7-9 and J usage is TRBJ1-5; the D gene is possibly TRBD1 (5 bases). This CDR3 is 11 amino acids long. Germline CDR1 is SEHNR and CDR2 is FQNEAQ (reference sequence). Trimming cost V 5 bases and J 10 bases, with 9 bases left between them. The DNA for the CDR3 is TGTGCCAGCAGCCGGGGGGGTCCCCAGCATTTT. It encodes CASSRGGPQHF.

This clone has a single count. The chain combines TRBV28 with TRBJ2-5; D gene ambiguous. The J call may be mistaken, given a closer DNA end match to TRBJ2-7. Germline CDR1 MDHEN, CDR2 SYDVKM. The CDR3 contains 14 residues. DNA of the CDR3: TGTGCCAGCAGTTCCCGCTTTGTAACGAACGAGCAGTACTTC. Translated, it gives CASSSRFVTNEQYF.

The CDR3 loop reads CSVERDYEQYF. Here the CDR3 DNA reads TGCAGCGTTGAACGGGACTACGAGCAGTACTTC. The rearrangement uses TRBV29-1 and TRBJ2-5, with D perhaps TRBD2 (5 bases). The J call may not be correct, given that the DNA end is closer to TRBJ2-7. The germline gives CDR1 SQVTM, CDR2 ANQGSEA. CDR3 size: 11 residues.

This chain connects TRBV28 to TRBJ2-3; 13 bases agree with TRBD2. Trimming removed 7 bases from V and 7 bases from J; junction bases left unmatched: 26. The CDR3 consists of 21 residues. Germline lookup yields CDR1 MDHEN and CDR2 SYDVKM. This CDR3 is CASTSRMSGLAGPAVPHTQYF. The CDR3, as DNA: TGTGCCAGCACCTCAAGGATGTCGGGACTAGCGGGACCAGCCGTCCCACATACGCAGTATTTT.

This chain links TRBV6-5 with TRBJ1-5, with TRBD1 matching over 9 bases. After removal of 5 bases from V and 9 bases from J, the junction contained 8 bases not matched to a gene. This CDR3 spans 14 amino acids. The germline gives CDR1 MNHEY, CDR2 SVGAGI. The CDR3 sequence: CASSITGGEWPQHF. In DNA form, the CDR3 reads TGTGCCAGCAGTATAACAGGGGGCGAGTGGCCCCAGCATTTT.

Only one count was recorded for this clone. The genes are TRBV18 and TRBJ1-1; tentative D call: TRBD1 (5 bases). V was pared by 2 bases and J by 7 bases, with 11 bases between. The length of the CDR3 is 13 residues. Germline assignment: CDR1 KGHSH and CDR2 LQKENI. The CDR3 region is CASSPMATVEAFF. DNA for the CDR3: TGTGCCAGCTCACCAATGGCGACAGTTGAAGCTTTCTTT.

The chain employs TRBV6-1 and TRBJ1-1, with 9 positions matching TRBD1. The ends lost 5 bases at V and 5 bases at J; junction bases unmatched: 6. The CDR3 spans 14 residues. The germline V gene has CDR1 MNHNS and CDR2 SASEGT. CDR3 region: CASSSRDRETEAFF. The CDR3 coding sequence is TGTGCCAGCAGTTCCCGGGACAGGGAGACTGAAGCTTTCTTT.

V and J are TRBV28 and TRBJ1-5, with D possibly being TRBD1 (5 bases). V was trimmed by 0 bases and J by 5 bases, leaving 29 bases between them. Germline V gene sequence: CDR1 MDHEN, CDR2 SYDVKM. The CDR3 covers 21 residues. The CDR3 region has the DNA TGTGCCAGCAGTTTATGGGTGGGCGGGACTCACAAACTTCTCAGTGATCAGCCCCAGCATTTT. It is translated as CASSLWVGGTHKLLSDQPQHF.